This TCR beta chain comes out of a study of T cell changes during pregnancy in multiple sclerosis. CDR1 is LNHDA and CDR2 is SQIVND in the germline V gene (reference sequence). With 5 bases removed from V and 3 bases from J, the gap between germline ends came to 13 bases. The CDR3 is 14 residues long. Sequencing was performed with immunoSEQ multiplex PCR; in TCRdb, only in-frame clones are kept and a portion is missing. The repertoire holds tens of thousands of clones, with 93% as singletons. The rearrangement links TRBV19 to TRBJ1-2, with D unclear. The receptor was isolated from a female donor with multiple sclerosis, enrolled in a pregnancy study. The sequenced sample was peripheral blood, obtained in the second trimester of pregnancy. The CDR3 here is CASSSRVSDYGYTF. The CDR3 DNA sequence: TGTGCCAGTAGTTCGCGAGTATCCGACTATGGCTACACCTTC.